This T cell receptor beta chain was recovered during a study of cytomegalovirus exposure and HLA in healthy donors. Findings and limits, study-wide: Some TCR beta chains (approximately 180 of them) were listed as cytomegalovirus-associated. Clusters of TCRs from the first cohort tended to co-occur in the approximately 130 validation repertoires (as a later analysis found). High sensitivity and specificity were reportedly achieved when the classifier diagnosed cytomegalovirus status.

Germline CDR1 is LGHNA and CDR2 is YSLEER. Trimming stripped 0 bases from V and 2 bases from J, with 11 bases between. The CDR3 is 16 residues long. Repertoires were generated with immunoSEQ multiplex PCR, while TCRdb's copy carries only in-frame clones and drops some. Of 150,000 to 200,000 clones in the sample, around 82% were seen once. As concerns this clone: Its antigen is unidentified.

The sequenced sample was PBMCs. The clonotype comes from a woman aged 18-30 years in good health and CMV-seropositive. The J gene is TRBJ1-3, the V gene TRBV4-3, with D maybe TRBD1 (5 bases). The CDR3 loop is CASSQEPTAPGNTIYF. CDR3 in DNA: TGCGCCAGCAGCCAAGAGCCGACAGCTCCTGGAAACACCATATATTTT.